These T cell receptor beta chains were read from a single sample in a study of blood T cell repertoires in COVID-19. Only in-frame clones appear in the TCRdb table, and some are missing; sequencing was by immunoSEQ multiplex PCR. Of 350,000 to 400,000 clones in the sample, about 88% were seen once. The sample consisted of PBMCs or T cells enriched from blood (not recorded which). These receptors came from a woman in her 30s who had recovered from COVID-19. Each CDR3 is given with its conserved first and last residue. The order of the fields is CDR3 length, J gene, V gene, CDR3 protein.

CDR3 length: 15
J gene: TRBJ2-3
V gene: TRBV27
CDR3 protein: CASSSGTVRTDTQYF

CDR3 length: 16
J gene: TRBJ2-7
V gene: TRBV9
CDR3 protein: CASSVGGAGAAGEQYF

CDR3 length: 13
J gene: TRBJ2-7
V gene: TRBV5-4
CDR3 protein: CASSFTPAGEQYF

CDR3 length: 13
J gene: TRBJ1-1
V gene: TRBV3-1/TRBV3-2
CDR3 protein: CASSQDSNTEAFF

CDR3 length: 13
J gene: TRBJ2-7
V gene: TRBV14
CDR3 protein: CASSKRAAYEQYF

CDR3 length: 15
J gene: TRBJ1-5
V gene: TRBV27
CDR3 protein: CASSLQGMSNQPQHF

CDR3 length: 13
J gene: TRBJ1-2
V gene: TRBV19
CDR3 protein: CASSLDRGNGYTF

CDR3 length: 16
J gene: TRBJ2-7
V gene: TRBV4-1
CDR3 protein: CASSQGLAGSLYEQYF

CDR3 length: 17
J gene: TRBJ1-1
V gene: TRBV14
CDR3 protein: CASSQLKTGQVSTEAFF

CDR3 length: 14
J gene: TRBJ2-1
V gene: TRBV7-2
CDR3 protein: CASSSGTSGSRQFF

CDR3 length: 16
J gene: TRBJ2-1
V gene: TRBV6-5
CDR3 protein: CASSYRIGDTYNEQFF

CDR3 length: 15
J gene: TRBJ2-2
V gene: TRBV5-6
CDR3 protein: CASSRGDRRTGELFF

CDR3 length: 14
J gene: TRBJ1-2
V gene: TRBV14
CDR3 protein: CASSTGRTNYGYTF

CDR3 length: 13
J gene: TRBJ1-5
V gene: TRBV19
CDR3 protein: CASSYRQGQPQHF

CDR3 length: 12
J gene: TRBJ2-1
V gene: TRBV3-1/TRBV3-2
CDR3 protein: CASSQGSASRFF

CDR3 length: 14
J gene: TRBJ2-7
V gene: TRBV29-1
CDR3 protein: CSVDRGRGTYEQYF

CDR3 length: 16
J gene: TRBJ1-1
V gene: TRBV5-6
CDR3 protein: CASSWGTQGILTEAFF

CDR3 length: 15
J gene: TRBJ2-3
V gene: TRBV4-1
CDR3 protein: CASSQGGQPTDTQYF

CDR3 length: 15
J gene: TRBJ1-4
V gene: TRBV7-9
CDR3 protein: CASSLEAGGNEKLFF

CDR3 length: 16
J gene: TRBJ2-1
V gene: TRBV7-6
CDR3 protein: CASSSALAGEYNEQFF

CDR3 length: 14
J gene: TRBJ2-5
V gene: TRBV5-1
CDR3 protein: CASSPGGAVETQYF

CDR3 length: 12
J gene: TRBJ2-1
V gene: TRBV12-3/TRBV12-4
CDR3 protein: CASSRGDNEQFF

CDR3 length: 15
J gene: TRBJ1-6
V gene: TRBV4-1
CDR3 protein: CASSHQVTANSPLHF

CDR3 length: 15
J gene: TRBJ1-5
V gene: TRBV5-1
CDR3 protein: CASSSEGGGNQPQHF

CDR3 length: 13
J gene: TRBJ1-6
V gene: TRBV20-1
CDR3 protein: CSASVGTDSPLHF

CDR3 length: 15
J gene: TRBJ1-2
V gene: TRBV10-3
CDR3 protein: CAISVWSGETYGYTF

CDR3 length: 16
J gene: TRBJ2-3
V gene: TRBV7-9
CDR3 protein: CASSTRTGTSTDTQYF

CDR3 length: 12
J gene: TRBJ2-7
V gene: TRBV28
CDR3 protein: CASSFTTYEQYF

CDR3 length: 14
J gene: TRBJ2-5
V gene: TRBV14
CDR3 protein: CASSQRGFGETQYF

CDR3 length: 14
J gene: TRBJ1-2
V gene: TRBV6-5
CDR3 protein: CASSYSTGGYGYTF

CDR3 length: 15
J gene: TRBJ2-5
V gene: TRBV6-5
CDR3 protein: CASSLTSGGRETQYF

CDR3 length: 14
J gene: TRBJ1-5
V gene: TRBV6-2/TRBV6-3
CDR3 protein: CASSRTDSNQPQHF

CDR3 length: 15
J gene: TRBJ2-5
V gene: TRBV24-1
CDR3 protein: CATSDPGTSPETQYF

CDR3 length: 15
J gene: TRBJ2-1
V gene: TRBV10-1
CDR3 protein: CASSEGLAGGNEQFF

CDR3 length: 11
J gene: TRBJ1-4
V gene: TRBV5-1
CDR3 protein: CASSSDGQLFF

CDR3 length: 17
J gene: TRBJ2-4
V gene: TRBV7-8
CDR3 protein: CASSPSRTGLAKNIQYF

CDR3 length: 15
J gene: TRBJ2-3
V gene: TRBV5-1
CDR3 protein: CASSTLAFGTDTQYF

CDR3 length: 13
J gene: TRBJ2-1
V gene: TRBV19
CDR3 protein: CASSLDRGYEQFF

CDR3 length: 15
J gene: TRBJ2-1
V gene: TRBV7-9
CDR3 protein: CASSTTGGRYNEQFF

CDR3 length: 14
J gene: TRBJ1-4
V gene: TRBV5-1
CDR3 protein: CASSLAQGDEKLFF

CDR3 length: 13
J gene: TRBJ2-1
V gene: TRBV2
CDR3 protein: CASSPEADNEQFF

CDR3 length: 12
J gene: TRBJ1-5
V gene: TRBV29-1
CDR3 protein: CSVDKGSQPQHF

CDR3 length: 15
J gene: TRBJ2-1
V gene: TRBV18
CDR3 protein: CASSPPSGRANEQFF

CDR3 length: 14
J gene: TRBJ2-1
V gene: TRBV2
CDR3 protein: CASNGQGPYNEQFF

CDR3 length: 15
J gene: TRBJ1-1
V gene: TRBV6-5
CDR3 protein: CASSYLRGANTEAFF

CDR3 length: 22
J gene: TRBJ2-3
V gene: TRBV29-1
CDR3 protein: CTQKWRGTIPLSSCGSTDTQYF

CDR3 length: 16
J gene: TRBJ1-1
V gene: TRBV11-2
CDR3 protein: CASSRYIGQGQNEAFF